The rows below give T cell receptor beta chains drawn from one sample of a study of blood T cell repertoires in COVID-19. This table comes from immunoSEQ multiplex PCR, and its TCRdb copy is limited to in-frame clones, with some not included. The sample consists of around 120,000 clones, around 83% of them appearing once. Sequenced material: peripheral blood. These receptors were collected from a man in his forties with active or convalescent COVID-19. The CDR3 runs from the conserved cysteine through the conserved F or W. D genes are given only for firm matches. A clone size is listed for some rows: how often the clone was seen (once, few, many), or a class if it is expanded.

J gene: TRBJ2-3
clone size: once
D gene: NA
V gene: TRBV27
CDR3 protein: CASSFPPIHTQYF
CDR3 DNA: TGTGCCAGCAGTTTCCCTCCTATTCATACGCAGTATTTT

J gene: TRBJ1-1
clone size: NA
D gene: NA
V gene: TRBV27
CDR3 protein: CASSLSSSGDRAFF
CDR3 DNA: TGTGCCAGCAGTTTATCGTCTTCGGGTGACAGAGCTTTCTTT

J gene: TRBJ2-7
clone size: NA
D gene: TRBD1
V gene: TRBV2
CDR3 protein: CASTWDSYEQYF
CDR3 DNA: TGTGCCAGCACCTGGGACAGCTACGAGCAGTACTTC

J gene: TRBJ2-7
clone size: NA
D gene: TRBD1
V gene: TRBV5-4
CDR3 protein: CASSGGGTGRYEQYF
CDR3 DNA: TGTGCCAGCAGCGGGGGGGGGACAGGGAGATACGAGCAGTACTTC

J gene: TRBJ1-2
clone size: few
D gene: NA
V gene: TRBV30
CDR3 protein: CAWSGFRRGYTF
CDR3 DNA: TGTGCCTGGAGCGGGTTCCGGAGAGGCTACACCTTC

J gene: TRBJ1-3
clone size: once
D gene: TRBD1
V gene: TRBV28
CDR3 protein: CASSLSGQGAGNTIYF
CDR3 DNA: TGTGCCAGCAGTTTATCGGGACAGGGTGCTGGAAACACCATATATTTT

J gene: TRBJ1-5
clone size: many
D gene: NA
V gene: TRBV30
CDR3 protein: CAGGRGAGQPQHF
CDR3 DNA: TGTGCCGGAGGGAGGGGGGCCGGTCAGCCCCAGCATTTT

J gene: TRBJ2-1
clone size: NA
D gene: NA
V gene: TRBV4-3
CDR3 protein: CASSQAGNEQFF
CDR3 DNA: TGCGCCAGCAGCCAAGCCGGGAATGAGCAGTTCTTC

J gene: TRBJ2-2
clone size: NA
D gene: NA
V gene: TRBV6-5
CDR3 protein: CASTKGGTGELFF
CDR3 DNA: TGTGCCAGCACCAAAGGGGGCACCGGGGAGCTGTTTTTT

J gene: TRBJ1-4
clone size: NA
D gene: TRBD1
V gene: TRBV29-1
CDR3 protein: CSGQRQGNEKLFF
CDR3 DNA: TGCAGCGGCCAACGACAGGGGAATGAAAAACTGTTTTTT